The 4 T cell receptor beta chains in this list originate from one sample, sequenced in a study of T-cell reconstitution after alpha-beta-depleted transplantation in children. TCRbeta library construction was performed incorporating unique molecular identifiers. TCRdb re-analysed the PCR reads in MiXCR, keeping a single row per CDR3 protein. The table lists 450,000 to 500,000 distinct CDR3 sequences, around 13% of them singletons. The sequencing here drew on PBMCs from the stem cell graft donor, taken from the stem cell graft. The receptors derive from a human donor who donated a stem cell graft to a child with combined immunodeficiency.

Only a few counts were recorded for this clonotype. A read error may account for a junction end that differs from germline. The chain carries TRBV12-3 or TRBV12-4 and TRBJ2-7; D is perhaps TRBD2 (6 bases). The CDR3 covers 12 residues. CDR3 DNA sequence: TGTGCCAGCAGTTTTTCAGCAGGGAGGCCCCTATTC. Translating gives CASSFSAGRPLF.

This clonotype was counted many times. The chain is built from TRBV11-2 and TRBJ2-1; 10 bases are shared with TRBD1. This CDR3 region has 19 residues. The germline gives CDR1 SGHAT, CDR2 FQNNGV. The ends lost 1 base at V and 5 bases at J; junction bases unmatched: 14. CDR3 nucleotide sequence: TGTGCCAGCAGCTTAGTCCATGTCCCTGCGGGACAGGGGAACAATGAGCAGTTCTTC. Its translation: CASSLVHVPAGQGNNEQFF.

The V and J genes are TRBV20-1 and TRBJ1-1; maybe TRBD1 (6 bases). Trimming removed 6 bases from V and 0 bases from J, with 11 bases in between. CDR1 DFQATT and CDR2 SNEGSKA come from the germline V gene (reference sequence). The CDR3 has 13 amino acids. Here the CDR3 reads CSARTDLNTEAFF. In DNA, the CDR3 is TGCAGTGCCCGGACAGACCTGAACACTGAAGCTTTCTTT.

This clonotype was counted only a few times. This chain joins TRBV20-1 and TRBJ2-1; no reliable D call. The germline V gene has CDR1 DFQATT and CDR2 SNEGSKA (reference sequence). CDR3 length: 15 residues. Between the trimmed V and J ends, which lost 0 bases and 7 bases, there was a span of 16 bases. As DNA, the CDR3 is TGCAGTGCTAGAGATAAACCATTTGGGGTAAATGAGCAGTTCTTC. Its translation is CSARDKPFGVNEQFF.